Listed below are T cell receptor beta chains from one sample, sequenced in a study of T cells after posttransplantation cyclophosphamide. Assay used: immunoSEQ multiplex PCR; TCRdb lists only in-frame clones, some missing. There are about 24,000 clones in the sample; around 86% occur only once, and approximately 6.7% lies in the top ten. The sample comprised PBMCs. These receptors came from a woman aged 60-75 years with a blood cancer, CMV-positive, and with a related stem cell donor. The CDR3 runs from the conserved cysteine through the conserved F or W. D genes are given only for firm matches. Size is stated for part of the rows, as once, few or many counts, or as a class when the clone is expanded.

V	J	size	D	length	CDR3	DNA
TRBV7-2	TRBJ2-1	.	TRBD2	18	CASTLQVLTSGIGNEQFF	TGTGCCAGCACCCTCCAGGTGTTGACTAGCGGGATCGGCAATGAGCAGTTCTTC
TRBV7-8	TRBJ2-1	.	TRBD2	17	CASSTLPRGVSYNEQFF	TGTGCCAGCAGCACCCTCCCCCGGGGGGTCTCCTACAATGAGCAGTTCTTC
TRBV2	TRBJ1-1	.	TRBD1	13	CASRGQLNTEAFF	TGTGCCAGCCGGGGACAGCTGAACACTGAAGCTTTCTTT
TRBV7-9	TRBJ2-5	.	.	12	CASSASTETQYF	TGTGCCAGCAGCGCGTCCACAGAGACCCAGTACTTC
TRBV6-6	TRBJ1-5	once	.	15	CASSYSAGGNQPQHF	TGTGCCAGCAGTTACTCGGCGGGGGGCAATCAGCCCCAGCATTTT
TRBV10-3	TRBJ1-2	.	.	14	CAISPLGQGYGYTF	TGTGCCATCAGCCCCCTGGGGCAGGGCTATGGCTACACCTTC
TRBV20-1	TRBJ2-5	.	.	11	CSAQGGGTQYF	TGCAGTGCTCAGGGAGGTGGAACCCAGTACTTC
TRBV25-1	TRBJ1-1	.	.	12	CASSPHRIEAFF	TGTGCCAGCAGTCCCCACAGAATTGAAGCTTTCTTT
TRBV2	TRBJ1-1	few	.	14	CASSEAGSYTEAFF	TGTGCCAGCAGTGAAGCGGGGAGTTACACTGAAGCTTTCTTT
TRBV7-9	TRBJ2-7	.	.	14	CASSLPLSGYEQYF	TGTGCCAGCAGCTTACCACTGTCGGGCTACGAGCAGTACTTC
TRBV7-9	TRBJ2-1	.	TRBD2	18	CASSLRQPGTSGKSEQFF	TGTGCCAGCAGCTTGAGACAGCCCGGGACTAGCGGTAAAAGTGAGCAGTTCTTC
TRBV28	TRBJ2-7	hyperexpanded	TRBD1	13	CASRRQGFDEQYF	TGTGCCAGCAGGCGACAGGGATTTGACGAGCAGTACTTC
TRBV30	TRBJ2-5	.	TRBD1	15	CAWSAWQGDGETQYF	TGTGCCTGGAGTGCATGGCAGGGGGATGGAGAGACCCAGTACTTC
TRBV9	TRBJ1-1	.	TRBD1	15	CASSTTSGGWTEAFF	TGTGCCAGCAGCACCACCTCAGGGGGCTGGACTGAAGCTTTCTTT
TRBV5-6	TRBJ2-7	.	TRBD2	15	CASILLSGATYEQYF	TGTGCCAGCATCCTTCTTAGCGGGGCGACCTACGAGCAGTACTTC
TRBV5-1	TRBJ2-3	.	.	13	CASSLGGADTQYF	TGCGCCAGCAGTTTGGGGGGAGCAGATACGCAGTATTTT
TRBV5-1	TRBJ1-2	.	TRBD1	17	CASSPGGRSGGASGYTF	TGCGCCAGCAGCCCTGGAGGCCGGTCAGGGGGCGCAAGCGGCTACACCTTC
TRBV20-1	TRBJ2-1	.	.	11	CSARLVNEQFF	TGCAGTGCCAGACTAGTTAATGAGCAGTTCTTC
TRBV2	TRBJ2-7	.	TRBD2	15	CASVPRLAGEYEQYF	TGTGCCAGCGTACCCCGACTAGCGGGAGAGTACGAGCAGTACTTC
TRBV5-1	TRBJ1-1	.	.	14	CASSLSVRGTEAFF	TGCGCCAGCAGCTTGTCTGTCAGAGGAACTGAAGCTTTCTTT
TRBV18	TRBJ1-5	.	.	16	CASSPPGQYGNQPQHF	TGTGCCAGCTCACCACCGGGGCAGTATGGGAATCAGCCCCAGCATTTT
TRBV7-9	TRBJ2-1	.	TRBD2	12	CASSLVAGEQFF	TGTGCCAGCAGCTTAGTAGCGGGAGAACAGTTCTTC
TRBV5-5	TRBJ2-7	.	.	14	CASSLDRVASEQYF	TGTGCCAGCAGCTTGGACAGGGTTGCATCCGAGCAGTACTTC
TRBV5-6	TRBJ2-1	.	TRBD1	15	CASSSGTELYNEQFF	TGTGCCAGCAGCTCAGGGACAGAATTGTACAATGAGCAGTTCTTC
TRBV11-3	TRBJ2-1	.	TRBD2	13	CASSLSGKGEQFF	TGTGCCAGCAGCCTTAGCGGGAAGGGTGAGCAGTTCTTC
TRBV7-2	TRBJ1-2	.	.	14	CASSLGSAGLGYTF	TGTGCCAGCAGCTTAGGGTCAGCCGGACTCGGCTACACCTTC
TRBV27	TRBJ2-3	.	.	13	CASGITSTDTQYF	TGTGCCAGCGGTATAACTAGCACAGATACGCAGTATTTT
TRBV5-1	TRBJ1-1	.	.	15	CASSLVGGGVIEAFF	TGCGCCAGCAGCTTGGTCGGAGGGGGGGTGATTGAAGCTTTCTTT
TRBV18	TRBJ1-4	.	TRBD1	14	CASSGDRRSEKLFF	TGTGCCAGCTCCGGGGACAGACGGAGTGAAAAACTGTTTTTT
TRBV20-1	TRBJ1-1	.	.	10	CSTGRAEAFF	TGCAGCACAGGTCGGGCTGAAGCTTTCTTT
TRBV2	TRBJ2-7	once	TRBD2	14	CASSLSGTLSEQYF	TGTGCCAGCAGCCTTAGCGGGACTCTAAGCGAGCAGTACTTC
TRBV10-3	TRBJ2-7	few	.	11	CAILAAGEQYF	TGTGCCATCCTGGCCGCGGGCGAGCAGTACTTC
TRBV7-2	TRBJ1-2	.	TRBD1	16	CASSFLGTGESYGYTF	TGTGCCAGCAGTTTTCTCGGGACAGGGGAGAGCTATGGCTACACCTTC
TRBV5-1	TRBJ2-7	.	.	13	CASSHGTTYEQYF	TGCGCCAGCAGCCACGGGACAACCTACGAGCAGTACTTC
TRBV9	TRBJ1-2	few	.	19	CASSVLPFLVGGRDYGYTF	TGTGCCAGCAGCGTATTGCCGTTCTTGGTAGGGGGAAGGGACTATGGCTACACCTTC
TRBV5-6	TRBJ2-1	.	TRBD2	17	CASSSPGLAGVMNEQFF	TGTGCCAGCAGCTCGCCGGGACTAGCGGGAGTTATGAATGAGCAGTTCTTC
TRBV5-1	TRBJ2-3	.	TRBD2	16	CASSLGLAESTDTQYF	TGCGCCAGCAGCTTAGGACTAGCGGAAAGCACAGATACGCAGTATTTT
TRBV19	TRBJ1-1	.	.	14	CASSMRVENTEAFF	TGTGCCAGTAGTATGAGGGTCGAGAACACTGAAGCTTTCTTT
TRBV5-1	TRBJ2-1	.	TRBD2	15	CASNGWASGSNEQFF	TGCGCCAGCAACGGATGGGCTAGCGGGAGTAATGAGCAGTTCTTC
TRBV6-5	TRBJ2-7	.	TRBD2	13	CASSSGTIYEQYF	TGTGCCAGCAGTTCTGGGACTATCTACGAGCAGTACTTC
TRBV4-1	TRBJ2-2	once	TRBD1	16	CASSQGTGKNTGELFF	TGCGCCAGCAGCCAAGGGACAGGGAAGAACACCGGGGAGCTGTTTTTT
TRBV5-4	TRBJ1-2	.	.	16	CASSLGQRRSIYGYTF	TGTGCCAGCAGCTTGGGGCAGCGTCGCTCCATTTATGGCTACACCTTC
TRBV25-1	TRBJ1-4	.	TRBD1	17	CASSTRQGGWPNEKLFF	TGTGCCAGCAGCACACGACAGGGAGGTTGGCCTAATGAAAAACTGTTTTTT
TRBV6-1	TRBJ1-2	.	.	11	CASSSGYGYTF	TGTGCCAGCAGTAGCGGCTATGGCTACACCTTC
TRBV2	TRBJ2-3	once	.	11	CASSESGTQYF	TGTGCCAGCAGTGAAAGCGGTACGCAGTATTTT
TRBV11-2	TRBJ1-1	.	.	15	CASSSRGRADLEAFF	TGTGCCAGCAGCTCTCGAGGGAGGGCAGACCTTGAAGCTTTCTTT